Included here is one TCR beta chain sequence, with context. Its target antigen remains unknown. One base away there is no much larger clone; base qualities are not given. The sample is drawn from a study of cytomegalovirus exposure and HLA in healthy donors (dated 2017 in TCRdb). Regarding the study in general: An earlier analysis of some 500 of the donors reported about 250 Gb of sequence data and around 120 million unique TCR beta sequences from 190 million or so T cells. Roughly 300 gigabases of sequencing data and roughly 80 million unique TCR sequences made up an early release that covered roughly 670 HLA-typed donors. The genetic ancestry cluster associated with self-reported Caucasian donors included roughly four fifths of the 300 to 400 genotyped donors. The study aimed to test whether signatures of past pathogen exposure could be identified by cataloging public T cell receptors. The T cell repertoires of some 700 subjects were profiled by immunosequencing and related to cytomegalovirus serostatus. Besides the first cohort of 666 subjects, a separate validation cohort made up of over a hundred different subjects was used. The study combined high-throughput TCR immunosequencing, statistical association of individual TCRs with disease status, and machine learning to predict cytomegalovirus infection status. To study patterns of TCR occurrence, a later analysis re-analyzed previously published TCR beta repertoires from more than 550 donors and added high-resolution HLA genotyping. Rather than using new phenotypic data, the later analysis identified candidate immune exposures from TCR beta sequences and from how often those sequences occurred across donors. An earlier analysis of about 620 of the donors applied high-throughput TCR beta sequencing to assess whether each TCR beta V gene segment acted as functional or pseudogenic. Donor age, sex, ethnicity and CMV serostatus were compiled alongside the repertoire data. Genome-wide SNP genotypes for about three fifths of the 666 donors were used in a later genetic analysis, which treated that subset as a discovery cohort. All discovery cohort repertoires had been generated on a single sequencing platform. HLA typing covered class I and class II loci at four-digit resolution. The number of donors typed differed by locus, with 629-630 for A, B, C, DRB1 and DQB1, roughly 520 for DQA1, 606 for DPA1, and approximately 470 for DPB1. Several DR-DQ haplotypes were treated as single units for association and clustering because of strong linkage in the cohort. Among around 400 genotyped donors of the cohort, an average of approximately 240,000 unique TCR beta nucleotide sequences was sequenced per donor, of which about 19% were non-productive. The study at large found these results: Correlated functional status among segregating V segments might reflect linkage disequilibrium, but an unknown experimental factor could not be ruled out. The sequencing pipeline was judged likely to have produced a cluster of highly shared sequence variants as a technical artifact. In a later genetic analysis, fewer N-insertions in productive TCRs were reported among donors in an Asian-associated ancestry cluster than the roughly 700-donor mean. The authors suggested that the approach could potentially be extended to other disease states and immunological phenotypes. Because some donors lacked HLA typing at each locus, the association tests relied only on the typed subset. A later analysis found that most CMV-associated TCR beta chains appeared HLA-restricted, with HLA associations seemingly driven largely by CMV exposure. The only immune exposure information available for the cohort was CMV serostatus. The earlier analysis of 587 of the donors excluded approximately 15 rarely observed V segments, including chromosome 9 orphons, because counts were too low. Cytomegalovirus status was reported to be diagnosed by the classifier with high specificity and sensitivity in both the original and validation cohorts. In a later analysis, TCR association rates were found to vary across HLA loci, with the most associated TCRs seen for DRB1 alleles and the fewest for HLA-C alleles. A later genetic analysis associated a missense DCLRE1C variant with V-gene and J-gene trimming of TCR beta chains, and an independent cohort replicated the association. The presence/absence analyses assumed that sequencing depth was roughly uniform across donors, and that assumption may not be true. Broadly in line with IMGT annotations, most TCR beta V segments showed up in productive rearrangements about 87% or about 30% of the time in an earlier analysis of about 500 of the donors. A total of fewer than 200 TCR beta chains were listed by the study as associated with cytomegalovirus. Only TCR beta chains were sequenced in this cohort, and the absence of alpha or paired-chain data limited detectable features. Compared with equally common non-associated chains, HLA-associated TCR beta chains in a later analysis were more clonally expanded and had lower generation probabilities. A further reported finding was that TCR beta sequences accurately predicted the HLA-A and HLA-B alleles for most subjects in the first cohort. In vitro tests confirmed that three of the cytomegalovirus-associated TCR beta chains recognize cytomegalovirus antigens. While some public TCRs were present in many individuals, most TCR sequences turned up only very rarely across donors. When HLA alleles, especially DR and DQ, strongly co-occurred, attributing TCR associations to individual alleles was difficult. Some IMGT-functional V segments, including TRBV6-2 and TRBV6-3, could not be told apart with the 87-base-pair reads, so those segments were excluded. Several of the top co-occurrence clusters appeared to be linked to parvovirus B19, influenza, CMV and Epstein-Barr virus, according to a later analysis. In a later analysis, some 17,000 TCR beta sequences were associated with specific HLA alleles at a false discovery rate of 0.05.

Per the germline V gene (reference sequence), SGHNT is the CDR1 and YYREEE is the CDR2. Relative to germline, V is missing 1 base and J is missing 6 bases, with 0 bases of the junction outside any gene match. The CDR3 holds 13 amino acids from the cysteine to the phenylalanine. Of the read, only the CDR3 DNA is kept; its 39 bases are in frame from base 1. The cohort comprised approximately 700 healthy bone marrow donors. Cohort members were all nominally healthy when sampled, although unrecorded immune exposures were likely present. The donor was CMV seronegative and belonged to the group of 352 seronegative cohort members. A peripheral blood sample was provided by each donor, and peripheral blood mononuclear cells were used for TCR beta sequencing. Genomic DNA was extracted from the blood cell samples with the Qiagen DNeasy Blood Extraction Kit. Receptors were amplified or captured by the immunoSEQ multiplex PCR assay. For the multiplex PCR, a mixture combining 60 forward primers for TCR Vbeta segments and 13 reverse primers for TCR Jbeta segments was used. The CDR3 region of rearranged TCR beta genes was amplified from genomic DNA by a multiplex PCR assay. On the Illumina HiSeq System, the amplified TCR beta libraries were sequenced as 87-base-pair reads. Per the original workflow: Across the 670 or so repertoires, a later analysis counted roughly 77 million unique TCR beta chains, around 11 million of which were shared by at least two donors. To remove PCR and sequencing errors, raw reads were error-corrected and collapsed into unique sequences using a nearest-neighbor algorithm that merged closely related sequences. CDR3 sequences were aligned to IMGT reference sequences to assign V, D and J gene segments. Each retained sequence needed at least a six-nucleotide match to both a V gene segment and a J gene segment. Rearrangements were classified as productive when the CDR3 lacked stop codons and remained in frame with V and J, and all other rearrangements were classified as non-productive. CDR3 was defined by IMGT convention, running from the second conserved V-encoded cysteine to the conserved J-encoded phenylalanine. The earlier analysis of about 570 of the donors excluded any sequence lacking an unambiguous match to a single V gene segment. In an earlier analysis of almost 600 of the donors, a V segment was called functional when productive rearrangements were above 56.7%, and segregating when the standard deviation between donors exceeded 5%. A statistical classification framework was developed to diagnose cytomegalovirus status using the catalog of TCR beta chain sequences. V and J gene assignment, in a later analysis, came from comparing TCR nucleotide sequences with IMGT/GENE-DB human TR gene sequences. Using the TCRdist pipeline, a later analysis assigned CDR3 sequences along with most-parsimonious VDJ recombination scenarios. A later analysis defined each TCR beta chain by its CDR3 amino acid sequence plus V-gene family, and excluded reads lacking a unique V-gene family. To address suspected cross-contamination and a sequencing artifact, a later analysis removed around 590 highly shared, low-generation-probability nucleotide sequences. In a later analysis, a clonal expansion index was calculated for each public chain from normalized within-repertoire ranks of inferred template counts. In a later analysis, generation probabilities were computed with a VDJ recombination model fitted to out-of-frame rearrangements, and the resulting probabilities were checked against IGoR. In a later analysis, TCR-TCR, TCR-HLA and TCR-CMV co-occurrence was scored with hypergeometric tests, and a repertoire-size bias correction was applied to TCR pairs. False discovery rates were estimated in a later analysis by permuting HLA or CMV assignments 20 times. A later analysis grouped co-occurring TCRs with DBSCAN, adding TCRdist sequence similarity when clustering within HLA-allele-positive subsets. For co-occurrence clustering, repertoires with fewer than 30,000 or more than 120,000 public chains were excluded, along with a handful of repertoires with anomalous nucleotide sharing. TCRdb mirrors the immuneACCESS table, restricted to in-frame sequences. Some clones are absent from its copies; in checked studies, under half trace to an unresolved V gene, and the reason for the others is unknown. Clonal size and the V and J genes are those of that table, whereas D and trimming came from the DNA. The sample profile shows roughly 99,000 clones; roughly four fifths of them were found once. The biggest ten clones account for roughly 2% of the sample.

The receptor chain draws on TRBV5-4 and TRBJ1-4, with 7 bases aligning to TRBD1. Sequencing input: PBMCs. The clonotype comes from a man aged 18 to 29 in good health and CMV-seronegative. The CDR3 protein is CASSLTGDEKLFF. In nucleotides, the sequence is TGTGCCAGCAGCTTGACAGGGGATGAAAAACTGTTTTTT.